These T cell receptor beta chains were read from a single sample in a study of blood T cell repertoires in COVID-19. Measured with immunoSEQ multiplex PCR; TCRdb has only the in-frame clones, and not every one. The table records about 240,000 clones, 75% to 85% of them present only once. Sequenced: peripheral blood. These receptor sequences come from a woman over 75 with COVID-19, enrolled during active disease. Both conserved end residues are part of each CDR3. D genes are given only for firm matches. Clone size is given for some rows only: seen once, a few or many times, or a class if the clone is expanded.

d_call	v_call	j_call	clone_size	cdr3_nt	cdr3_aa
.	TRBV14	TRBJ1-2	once	TGTGCCAGCAGCCAAGCTTCTCGGTTACGCTACACCTTC	CASSQASRLRYTF
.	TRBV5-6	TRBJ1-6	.	TGTGCCAGCAGCCCTACTAGGGGGTCACCCCTCCACTTT	CASSPTRGSPLHF
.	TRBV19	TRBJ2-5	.	TGTGCCAGTAGTACTCCGGGACTCCAAGAGACCCAGTACTTC	CASSTPGLQETQYF
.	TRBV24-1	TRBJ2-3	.	TGTGCCACCAGTGATACCGACTCTAGAAGCCGGGCAGATACGCAGTATTTT	CATSDTDSRSRADTQYF
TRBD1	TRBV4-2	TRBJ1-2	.	TGTGCCAGCAGTCAAGACAGGGGGCGCCGAATTGGGGCTAACTATGGCTACACCTTC	CASSQDRGRRIGANYGYTF
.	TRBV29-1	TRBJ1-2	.	TGCAGCGTAGCTTCGACAGGAGACTATGGCTACACCTTC	CSVASTGDYGYTF
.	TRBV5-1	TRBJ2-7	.	TGCGCCAGCAGTTCGGGGGACCTTGGGTCCTACGAGCAGTACTTC	CASSSGDLGSYEQYF
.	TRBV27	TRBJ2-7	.	TGTGCCAGCAGTTTGGGCAGGGGTAGGAACGAGCAGTACTTC	CASSLGRGRNEQYF
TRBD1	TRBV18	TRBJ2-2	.	TGTGCCAGCTCACCTGGACAGGGAAGCATCGGGGAGCTGTTTTTT	CASSPGQGSIGELFF
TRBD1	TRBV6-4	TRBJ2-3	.	TGTGCCAGCAGTGGACAGGGGGCGGGAGATACGCAGTATTTT	CASSGQGAGDTQYF
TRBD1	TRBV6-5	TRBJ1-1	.	TGTGCCAGCAGTTACTCGGACAGGGTGGACACTGAAGCTTTCTTT	CASSYSDRVDTEAFF
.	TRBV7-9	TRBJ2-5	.	TGTGCCAGCAGCTTATCTGGGGGCATGGAGACCCAGTACTTC	CASSLSGGMETQYF
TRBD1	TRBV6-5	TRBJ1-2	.	TGTGCCAGCAGTTACGTACAGGGGTATGGCTACACCTTC	CASSYVQGYGYTF
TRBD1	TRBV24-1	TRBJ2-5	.	TGTGCCACCAGTGAGCCCGGACAGGGAGAGACCCAGTACTTC	CATSEPGQGETQYF
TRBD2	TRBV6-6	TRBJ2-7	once	TGTGCCAGCAGTGTAGCGGGCCCCTACGAGCAGTACTTC	CASSVAGPYEQYF
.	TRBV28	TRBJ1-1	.	TGTGCCAGCAGTTTAGTTCCTCTGGAAGCTTTCTTT	CASSLVPLEAFF
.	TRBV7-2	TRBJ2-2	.	TGTGCCAGCAGCCGCGACCACGGGGAGAGGGTGTTTTTT	CASSRDHGERVFF
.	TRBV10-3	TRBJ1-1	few	TGTGCCATCAGTGAGTCCTCGGGCACTGAAGCTTTCTTT	CAISESSGTEAFF
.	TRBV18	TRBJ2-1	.	TGTGCCAGCTCAGGGGCTAGGGACAATGAGCAGTTCTTC	CASSGARDNEQFF
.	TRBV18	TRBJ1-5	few	TGTGCCAGCTCAGGGTACAGGAATCAGCCCCAGCATTTT	CASSGYRNQPQHF
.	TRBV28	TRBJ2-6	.	TGTGCCAGCAGCCATGACAGCTCTGGGGCCAACGTCCTGACTTTC	CASSHDSSGANVLTF
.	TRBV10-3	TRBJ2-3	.	TGTGCCATTAAAACAACGAGCACAGATACGCAGTATTTT	CAIKTTSTDTQYF
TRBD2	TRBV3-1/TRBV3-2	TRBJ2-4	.	TGTGCCAGCAGCCAAGAAGGACTAGCGAAGAACATTCAGTACTTC	CASSQEGLAKNIQYF
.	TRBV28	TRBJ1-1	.	TGTGCCAGCACCTGGGGGGGTCTTAACACTGAAGCTTTCTTT	CASTWGGLNTEAFF
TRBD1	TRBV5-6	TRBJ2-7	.	TGTGCCAGCATTGTCACGGGACAGACCTACGAGCAGTACTTC	CASIVTGQTYEQYF
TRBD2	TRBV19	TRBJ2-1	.	TGTGCCACCGGGACGGGGGGCTCCTACAATGAGCAGTTCTTC	CATGTGGSYNEQFF